Each of the 28 T cell receptor beta chains below was sequenced from the same sample in a study of OX40 agonist ivuxolimab in advanced cancers. The repertoire was sequenced with immunoSEQ multiplex PCR; TCRdb's copy has only in-frame clones and lacks some. The table lists nearly 110,000 clones, roughly 90% of them singletons. Material: CD4+ or CD8+ T cells sorted from blood, obtained in a trial of the OX40 agonist ivuxolimab. These receptors were collected from an adult with an advanced solid tumor such as melanoma, head and neck, liver or kidney cancer.

This chain links TRBV2 with TRBJ2-1, with TRBD1 as a possible D gene (6 bases). V was cut by 0 bases and J by 0 bases, with 15 bases left in between. The CDR3 spans 18 residues. Germline V gives CDR1 SNHLY, CDR2 FYNNEI. The CDR3 DNA sequence: TGTGCCAGCAGTGAAGCGCCAGGGGCCGCGGCCTCCTACAATGAGCAGTTCTTC. Amino acid sequence: CASSEAPGAAASYNEQFF.

V gene TRBV11-2 combines with J gene TRBJ2-7, with D possibly TRBD2 on 5 matching bases. Germline CDR1 and CDR2: SGHAT and FQNNGV. The CDR3 totals 15 residues. The ends were cut back, 5 bases at V and 2 bases at J, with 16 bases in the middle. CDR3: CASSLTGSAAYEQYF. The DNA of the CDR3 is TGTGCCAGCAGCCTAACTGGGAGCGCGGCCTACGAGCAGTACTTC.

J is TRBJ2-1 and V is TRBV29-1, with 7 bases identical to TRBD2. The V gene end was trimmed by 6 bases and the J gene end by 10 bases; junction bases not matched to a gene: 15. CDR1 and CDR2 from the germline V gene are SQVTM and ANQGSEA. The CDR3 has 14 residues. CDR3 loop: CSVTLSWAGEEQFF. The CDR3 nucleotides read TGCAGCGTCACCCTTAGCTGGGCGGGAGAAGAGCAGTTCTTC.

This clone has a handful of counts. V and J are TRBV27 and TRBJ1-1, with D hard to call. CDR3 size: 13 residues. V lost 2 bases, J lost 1 base, and 5 bases lay in between. Germline assignment: CDR1 MNHEY and CDR2 SMNVEV (reference sequence). The CDR3 DNA reads as TGTGCCAGCAGTTTAGGGCCGAACACTGAAGCTTTCTTT. It specifies CASSLGPNTEAFF.

The chain uses TRBV28 and TRBJ2-1; D gene ambiguous. V shed 2 bases and J shed 6 bases, with 11 bases lying between them. Germline CDR1 reads MDHEN; CDR2 reads SYDVKM. The CDR3 totals 14 residues. The CDR3 spells CASSLVDSGNEQFF. As DNA, the CDR3 is TGTGCCAGCAGTTTAGTTGACTCCGGCAATGAGCAGTTCTTC. The whole variable domain, remainder taken from reference TRBV28 and TRBJ2-1, is DVKVTQSSRYLVKRTGEKVFLECVQDMDHENMFWYRQDPGLGLRLIYFSYDVKMKEKGDIPEGYSVSREKKERFSLILESASTNQTSMYLCASSLVDSGNEQFFGPGTRLTVL.

In its sample, this clone was seen many times. This chain uses TRBV5-1 with TRBJ2-5, with 8 bases that match TRBD2. Germline V gene data show CDR1 as SGHRS and CDR2 as YFSETQ. The CDR3 runs 14 residues. The trim removed 2 bases at V and 2 bases at J, leaving 2 bases unmatched. The CDR3 DNA reads TGCGCCAGCAGCTTAGCGGGAGCTCAAGAGACCCAGTACTTC. Its protein is CASSLAGAQETQYF.

V is TRBV4-1 and J is TRBJ1-4; D not certain. The CDR3 covers 15 residues. Germline V gives CDR1 MGHRA, CDR2 YSYEKL. The V end was cut by 0 bases, the J end by 5 bases, with 10 bases between. CDR3 DNA sequence: TGCGCCAGCAGCCAAGATGGCCGTCCAAATGAAAAACTGTTTTTT. Translation: CASSQDGRPNEKLFF.

This clone was seen just once. In nucleotides, the CDR3 is TGTGCCTGGAGTGTAAACGGCGGACAGCCCAATGAAAAACTGTTTTTT. This encodes CAWSVNGGQPNEKLFF. The chain uses TRBV30 and TRBJ1-4; D might be TRBD1 (6 bases). The ends were cut back, 0 bases at V and 5 bases at J, with 16 bases in the middle. The CDR3 length is 16 residues. Germline V gene lookup returns CDR1 GTSNPN and CDR2 SVGIG (reference sequence).

This clone was seen only once. The rearrangement links TRBV21-1 to TRBJ2-7. TRBV21-1 is termed a pseudogene. This CDR3 region has 15 residues. CDR3 region: CASLRGRRLNYEQYF. The CDR3 region has the DNA TGTGCCAGCTTACGGGGGCGACGGTTAAACTACGAGCAGTACTTC.

This sequence joins TRBV27 and TRBJ2-1; 15 positions agree with TRBD2. J gave up 9 bases and V 0 bases, and 6 bases lay outside the gene matches. CDR1 is MNHEY and CDR2 is SMNVEV in the germline V gene (reference sequence). The CDR3 spans 17 residues. The DNA for the CDR3 is TGTGCCAGCAGTTTATCAGCGGGGACTAGCGGGAGGAGTGAGCAGTTCTTC. Protein product: CASSLSAGTSGRSEQFF.

V gene TRBV10-3 combines with J gene TRBJ1-1; D gene unclear. The CDR3 covers 14 residues. V lost 5 bases, J lost 1 base, and 11 bases lay in between. The germline V gene has CDR1 ENHRY and CDR2 SYGVKD. As DNA, the CDR3 is TGTGCCATCAGTACCCCCACCTCGAACACTGAAGCTTTCTTT. This gives the protein CAISTPTSNTEAFF.

This rearrangement joins TRBV18 to TRBJ2-7; 10 nucleotides agree with TRBD2. The V gene end was trimmed by 6 bases and the J gene end by 7 bases; junction bases not matched to a gene: 15. Per germline, CDR1 KGHSH and CDR2 LQKENI. This CDR3 is built from 16 residues. The CDR3 loop reads CASSLRGAGGPREQYF. CDR3 sequence (DNA): TGTGCCAGCTCCCTCCGGGGAGCGGGAGGGCCGCGGGAGCAGTACTTC.

A single count supports this clone. The chain combines TRBV2 with TRBJ2-2; 7 nucleotides agree with TRBD2. This CDR3 contains 14 residues. Trimming removed 7 bases from V and 6 bases from J; junction bases left unmatched: 8. Germline CDR1 SNHLY, CDR2 FYNNEI. CDR3 amino acids: CASTPVSGPGELFF. CDR3 coding DNA: TGTGCCAGCACCCCGGTTAGCGGGCCCGGGGAGCTGTTTTTT.

This chain connects TRBV2 to TRBJ1-5; D not resolved. V was cut by 5 bases and J by 1 base, with 9 bases left in between. The CDR3 spans 14 residues. CDR1 and CDR2 (germline): SNHLY, FYNNEI. The CDR3 region is CASSLGRSNQPQHF. The CDR3 nucleotides read TGTGCCAGCAGTCTGGGAAGGAGCAATCAGCCCCAGCATTTT.

This sequence joins TRBV4-1 and TRBJ2-3; perhaps D is TRBD1 or TRBD2 (5 bases each). This CDR3 has 15 amino acids. CDR1 MGHRA and CDR2 YSYEKL come from the germline V gene. Between the trimmed V and J ends, which lost 5 bases and 0 bases, there was a span of 12 bases. The CDR3 sequence: CASSSEGTSTDTQYF. The CDR3, as DNA: TGCGCCAGCAGCTCAGAAGGGACGAGCACAGATACGCAGTATTTT.

The chain joins TRBV28 to TRBJ2-5, with D perhaps being TRBD1 or TRBD2 (6 bases each). This CDR3 comprises 17 residues. CDR1 and CDR2 from the germline V gene are MDHEN and SYDVKM. Trimming took off 4 bases at V and 9 bases at J, with 27 bases between the two ends. The CDR3 reads CASSSPSSGRRQVAQYF. CDR3 DNA: TGTGCCAGCAGTTCCCCCTCCAGCGGGCGTAGACAGGTCGCCCAGTACTTC. The full variable domain, completed using reference TRBV28 and TRBJ2-5, is DVKVTQSSRYLVKRTGEKVFLECVQDMDHENMFWYRQDPGLGLRLIYFSYDVKMKEKGDIPEGYSVSREKKERFSLILESASTNQTSMYLCASSSPSSGRRQVAQYFGPGTRLLVL.

The V gene is TRBV9, the J gene TRBJ2-1; TRBD2 might be the D (6 bases). V lost 0 bases to trimming and J lost 6 bases, with 16 bases between them. This CDR3 contains 16 residues. Germline lookup yields CDR1 SGDLS and CDR2 YYNGEE. CDR3 region: CASSVVGGGAVNEQFF. The CDR3 DNA sequence: TGTGCCAGCAGCGTAGTGGGGGGAGGAGCTGTCAATGAGCAGTTCTTC.

The chain links TRBV6-1 to TRBJ2-5, with D tentatively TRBD2 (7 bases). The CDR3 runs 14 residues. The germline V gene has CDR1 MNHNS and CDR2 SASEGT. Trimming removed 3 bases at V and 5 bases at J, with 13 bases between. The CDR3: CASSEGGLPETQYF. The DNA of the CDR3 is TGTGCCAGCAGTGAGGGGGGGCTCCCGGAGACCCAGTACTTC.

This rearrangement joins TRBV19 to TRBJ1-1; 7 bases align to TRBD1. With 3 bases clipped from V and 8 bases from J, the junction kept 12 bases outside the gene matches. CDR1 and CDR2 (germline): LNHDA, SQIVND (reference sequence). CDR3 size: 15 residues. As DNA, the CDR3 is TGTGCCAGTAGTATCAGGGGAGACAGGGACAGAGAAGCTTTCTTT. Its translation is CASSIRGDRDREAFF.

The chain links TRBV25-1 to TRBJ2-3; D ambiguous. Trimming took off 5 bases at V and 2 bases at J, with 14 bases between the two ends. Germline loops: CDR1 MGHDK, CDR2 SYGVNS. This CDR3 contains 15 residues. CDR3 DNA sequence: TGTGCCAGCAGTCGGAACCGGCTTACCACAGATACGCAGTATTTT. Encoded protein: CASSRNRLTTDTQYF.

V usage is TRBV7-3 and J usage is TRBJ2-1; TRBD2 agrees at 10 bases. Germline trimming cut 5 bases from V and 2 bases from J; bases unmatched to any gene: 9. Germline V gene data show CDR1 as SGHTA and CDR2 as FQGTGA. The CDR3 has 17 amino acids. CDR3 nucleotide sequence: TGTGCCAGCAGCCCGTCCTTGCTAGCGGGAGCCTACAATGAGCAGTTCTTC. Translation: CASSPSLLAGAYNEQFF.

V usage is TRBV6-5 and J usage is TRBJ2-7, with 9 bases matching TRBD1. The CDR3 runs to 15 residues. Per the germline V gene, CDR1 is MNHEY and CDR2 is SVGAGI. V lost 5 bases and J lost 4; bases outside the gene matches: 9. For the CDR3, the DNA is TGTGCCAGCAGTACCCCGGGACAGGGCATGTACGAGCAGTACTTC. Amino acid sequence: CASSTPGQGMYEQYF.

This clone was seen more than once but under ten times. The rearrangement joins TRBV19 to TRBJ2-1, with no clear D. Germline V lookup: CDR1 LNHDA, CDR2 SQIVND (reference sequence). Trimming took off 4 bases at V and 4 bases at J, with 8 bases between the two ends. CDR3 length: 13 residues. DNA of the CDR3: TGTGCCAGTAGTAACGTAATTTACAATGAGCAGTTCTTC. It translates to CASSNVIYNEQFF. The full variable domain, rest sourced from reference TRBV19 and TRBJ2-1, is DGGITQSPKYLFRKEGQNVTLSCEQNLNHDAMYWYRQDPGQGLRLIYYSQIVNDFQKGDIAEGYSVSREKKESFPLTVTSAQKNPTAFYLCASSNVIYNEQFFGPGTRLTVL.

The chain combines TRBV30 with TRBJ1-3; 11 bases agree with TRBD1. CDR1 is GTSNPN and CDR2 is SVGIG in the germline V gene (reference sequence). V lost 2 bases to trimming and J lost 9 bases; unmatched junction nucleotides: 12. The CDR3 totals 16 residues. The CDR3 nucleotides read TGTGCCTGGAGTTTCATCGGACAGGGGGCGGTGAGCACCATATATTTT. It encodes CAWSFIGQGAVSTIYF. The full variable domain, completed using reference TRBV30 and TRBJ1-3, is SQTIHQWPATLVQPVGSPLSLECTVEGTSNPNLYWYRQAAGRGLQLLFYSVGIGQISSEVPQNLSASRPQDRQFILSSKKLLLSDSGFYLCAWSFIGQGAVSTIYFGEGSWLTVV.

The V call is TRBV27, the J call TRBJ1-3; TRBD1 is a possible D gene (5 bases). Between the trimmed V and J ends, which lost 5 bases and 2 bases, there was a span of 7 bases. The CDR3 loop spans 13 amino acids. The germline V gene has CDR1 MNHEY and CDR2 SMNVEV (reference sequence). The chain's CDR3 is CASSVGPGNTIYF. The DNA for the CDR3 is TGTGCCAGCAGTGTGGGACCTGGAAACACCATATATTTT.

The rearrangement uses TRBV14 and TRBJ2-5, with 10 nucleotides matching TRBD1. V lost 5 bases to trimming and J lost 5 bases; unmatched junction nucleotides: 8. Germline CDR1 is SGHDN and CDR2 is FVKESK. CDR3 size: 15 residues. This chain's CDR3 is CASSLGQGIGETQYF. CDR3 sequence (DNA): TGTGCCAGCAGCTTGGGACAGGGGATAGGGGAGACCCAGTACTTC.

This clone was recorded once. J is TRBJ1-5 and V is TRBV30; D is possibly TRBD1 (5 bases). Deletions cut 1 base from V and 0 bases from J, with 10 bases between. Germline values: CDR1 GTSNPN, CDR2 SVGIG (reference sequence). CDR3 length equals 15 residues. The CDR3 spells CAWSAGRYSNQPQHF. CDR3 in DNA: TGTGCCTGGAGTGCGGGACGGTATAGCAATCAGCCCCAGCATTTT.

This clone came up a few times. The chain carries TRBV28 and TRBJ1-1; the D is unclear. The CDR3 length is 13 residues. Looked up from germline, CDR1 is MDHEN and CDR2 is SYDVKM. Trimming removed 1 base from V and 1 base from J, with 4 bases in between. The CDR3 loop reads CASSLYKNTEAFF. In nucleotides, the CDR3 is TGTGCCAGCAGTTTATACAAGAACACTGAAGCTTTCTTT.